This paragraph reports one T cell receptor (beta chain). Germline V CDR1 and CDR2: MNHEY, SVGAGI. The CDR3 spans 13 residues. The ends were cut back, 3 bases at V and 9 bases at J, with 12 bases in the middle. This entry comes from a study of blood T cell repertoires in COVID-19. The overall study: Spain, Italy and the United States supplied samples that represented acute and convalescent COVID-19. In each case, the material was cDNA or gDNA derived from T cells, B-cell-depleted T cells, or PBMCs.

Profiled with immunoSEQ multiplex PCR; TCRdb holds only in-frame clones, not every one. The profile shows 350,000 to 450,000 clones, 65% to 90% of them singletons. Enrolment of Seattle patients took place during active infection, and they were followed longitudinally. The sequence came from a woman aged 55-70 years with COVID-19, enrolled during active disease. Sequenced input: peripheral blood. The chain uses TRBV6-5 and TRBJ2-1; the D gene is possibly TRBD2 (6 bases). CDR3 amino acids: CASSYSLGGEQFF. DNA for the CDR3: TGTGCCAGCAGTTATTCTTTGGGAGGTGAGCAGTTCTTC.